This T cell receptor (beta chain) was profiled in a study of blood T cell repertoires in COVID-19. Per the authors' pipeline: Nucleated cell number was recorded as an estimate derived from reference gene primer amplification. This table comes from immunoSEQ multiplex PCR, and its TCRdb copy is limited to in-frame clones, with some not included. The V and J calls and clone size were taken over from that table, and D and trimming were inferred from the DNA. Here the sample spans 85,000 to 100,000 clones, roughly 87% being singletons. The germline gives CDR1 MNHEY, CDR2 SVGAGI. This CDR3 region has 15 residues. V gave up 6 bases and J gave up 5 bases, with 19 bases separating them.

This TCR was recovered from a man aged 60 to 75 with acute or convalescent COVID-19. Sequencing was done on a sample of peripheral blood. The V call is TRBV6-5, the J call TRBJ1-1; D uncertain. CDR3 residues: CASRPGISTGTEAFF. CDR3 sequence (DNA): TGTGCCAGCAGGCCGGGAATTTCGACGGGGACTGAAGCTTTCTTT.